This T cell receptor (beta chain) was observed in a study of blood T cell repertoires in COVID-19 (dated by TCRdb to 2019 to 2021). Describing the broader study: Samples from collaborators originated in the United States, Italy and Spain and spanned both the acute and convalescent phases of COVID-19. The prospective study material was composed of cDNA or gDNA derived from T cells, B-cell-depleted T cells, or PBMCs. Subjects who had been exposed to COVID-19, were actively infected with it, or had recovered from it provided the deeply sampled blood TCRbeta repertoires that made up the dataset. The repertoires were made available in a free public database intended to serve as a resource for research on the immune response to SARS-CoV-2. Samples were obtained from the ongoing ImmuneRACE study (first 160 participants) and from 1,254 subjects provided by 6 global collaborators. Sample metadata almost always included a de-identified subject ID, COVID-19 status, age in years and sex. Where available, HLA class I and class II types were obtained from metadata supplied by the sample provider rather than from assay-based typing.

What the study reported, not specific to this receptor: The amount of clinical and demographic metadata varied by source and participant and was provided uncurated.

This clone was picked up a small number of times. Its antigen remains unidentified. No base-level quality is on record; no much larger clone is a single base apart. TCRbeta CDR3 regions were amplified from genomic DNA using the immunoSEQ Assay, a bias-controlled multiplex PCR. Processing in the source paper ran as follows. The number of nucleated cells in each sample was estimated from the amplification of reference gene primers within the assay. Sequence reads were collapsed and filtered to measure the absolute abundance of every unique TCRbeta CDR3 rearrangement. Productive Simpson clonality was computed per sample as the square root of Simpson's diversity index over productive rearrangements. Held by TCRdb, this immuneACCESS table contains in-frame sequences only and omits some clones. Under half of the omission traces to an unresolved V gene where checked; the cause of the rest is unknown. V and J calls and clone size follow that table, whereas D and trimming were derived from the DNA. In all, the sample holds 150,000 to 160,000 clones, and about 90% of those were seen once. The ten biggest clones cover about 0.57% of the sample.

Collaborating institutions collected whole blood in K2EDTA tubes following their own protocols. For TCRbeta analysis, collaborator samples were shipped as frozen whole blood, as isolated PBMCs, or as DNA extracted from either sample type. The clonotype originates from a man aged 45-60 years with acute or convalescent COVID-19. The sample consisted of peripheral blood.

The CDR3: CASSSQADNEKLFF. The DNA reads as follows: TGTGCCAGCAGCTCACAGGCGGATAATGAAAAACTGTTTTTT. In this chain, TRBV7-9 is recombined with TRBJ1-4, with a weak D call of TRBD1 (5 bases match). From the cysteine through the phenylalanine, the CDR3 covers 14 amino acids. Only the CDR3 portion is preserved as DNA: 42 bases, with reading frame beginning at the first base. CDR1 and CDR2 are read off the germline V gene (reference sequence) as SEHNR and FQNEAQ. V is cut by 4 bases and J by 4 bases, and the space between the germline ends is 10 bases.